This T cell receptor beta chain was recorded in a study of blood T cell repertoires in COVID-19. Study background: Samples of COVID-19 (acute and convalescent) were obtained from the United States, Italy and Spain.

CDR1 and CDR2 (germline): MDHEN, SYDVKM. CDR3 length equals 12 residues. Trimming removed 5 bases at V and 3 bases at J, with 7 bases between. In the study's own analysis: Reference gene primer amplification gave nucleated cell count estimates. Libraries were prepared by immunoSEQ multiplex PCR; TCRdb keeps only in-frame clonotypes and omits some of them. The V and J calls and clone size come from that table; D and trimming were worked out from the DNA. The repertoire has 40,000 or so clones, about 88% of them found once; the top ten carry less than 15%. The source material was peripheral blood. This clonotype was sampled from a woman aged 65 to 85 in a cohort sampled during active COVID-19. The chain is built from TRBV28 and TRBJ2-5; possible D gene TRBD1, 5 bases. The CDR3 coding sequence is TGTGCCAGCAGTCGACAGAAAGAGACCCAGTACTTC. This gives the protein CASSRQKETQYF.